This TCR beta chain emerged from a study of T cell changes during pregnancy in multiple sclerosis. Per the germline V gene, CDR1 is SGHRS and CDR2 is YFSETQ. The CDR3 is 15 residues long. The ends were cut back, 0 bases at V and 0 bases at J, with 6 bases in the middle. TCRdb keeps only in-frame clones here, not all; method: immunoSEQ multiplex PCR. This sample has 55,000 to 65,000 clones, with roughly nine tenths found just once. This clone has only one observation. The sample in question was peripheral blood, obtained in the first trimester of pregnancy. The chain joins TRBV5-1 to TRBJ1-4, with D perhaps TRBD1 (5 bases). The TCR comes from a female donor in good health, enrolled as a control in a pregnancy study. The CDR3 protein is CASSLGGSTNEKLFF. For the CDR3, the DNA is TGCGCCAGCAGCTTGGGGGGCTCAACTAATGAAAAACTGTTTTTT.